The clone carrying this T cell receptor beta chain was seen ten or more times. Clones were sequenced by immunoSEQ multiplex PCR, and TCRdb holds only the in-frame ones, with some missing. The sample holds some 5,000 clones, and no clone turns up only once. This sample is part of a study of T cells after posttransplantation cyclophosphamide. Busulfan-fludarabine conditioning, marrow transplant, and cyclophosphamide on days +3 and +4 were administered. Germline assignment: CDR1 SGHTA and CDR2 FQGTGA. The ends were cut back, 5 bases at V and 4 bases at J, with 17 bases in the middle. The CDR3 totals 15 residues.

The sample here was PBMCs, taken after allogeneic stem cell transplant with posttransplant cyclophosphamide. This clonotype was sampled from a male patient between 60 and 69 years old who received an allogeneic stem cell transplant from a related donor, was CMV-positive, and had no GVHD. The graft donor may have given rise to some T cells. The gene calls are TRBV7-3 and TRBJ1-2; D possibly corresponds to TRBD1 (5 bases). The CDR3 nucleotides are TGTGCCAGCAGCCCGGGACTTTTGAGCCCCTATGGCTACACCTTC. Translated: CASSPGLLSPYGYTF.